This is a list of T cell receptor beta chains from one sample in a study of blood T cell repertoires in COVID-19. Assay: immunoSEQ multiplex PCR; the TCRdb copy retains only in-frame clones and omits some. The table shows around 140,000 clones, with more than 60% occurring only once. Sample: peripheral blood. The receptors come from a man aged 45 to 65 with acute or convalescent COVID-19. The CDR3 runs from the conserved cysteine through the conserved F or W. The D gene is left open where the match is weak. Size is omitted from some rows. Given values are once, few, many or a class for expanded clones.

abundance: .; j_gene: TRBJ2-5; v_gene: TRBV4-1; d_gene: TRBD1; CDR3nt: TGCGCCAGCAGCCAAGATGGGACAGGGGAAGAGACCCAGTACTTC; CDR3aa: CASSQDGTGEETQYF
abundance: .; j_gene: TRBJ1-2; v_gene: TRBV18; d_gene: .; CDR3nt: TGTGCCAGCTCACCCCAGGGAGGCGGCTATGGCTACACCTTC; CDR3aa: CASSPQGGGYGYTF
abundance: .; j_gene: TRBJ2-1; v_gene: TRBV7-9; d_gene: .; CDR3nt: TGTGCCAGCAGCCCCCCGGGTGTCATCTACAATGAGCAGTTCTTC; CDR3aa: CASSPPGVIYNEQFF
abundance: .; j_gene: TRBJ2-5; v_gene: TRBV5-1; d_gene: .; CDR3nt: TGCGCCAGCAGCTTGGCCGGGGGAGAGACCCAGTACTTC; CDR3aa: CASSLAGGETQYF
abundance: once; j_gene: TRBJ2-4; v_gene: TRBV30; d_gene: .; CDR3nt: TGTGCCTGGAGTGTACTGGCGGGAGCCAAAAACATTCAGTACTTC; CDR3aa: CAWSVLAGAKNIQYF
abundance: .; j_gene: TRBJ2-5; v_gene: TRBV11-2; d_gene: .; CDR3nt: TGTGCCAGCAGCCGCATGATCGGGGAGGTAGAGACCCAGTACTTC; CDR3aa: CASSRMIGEVETQYF
abundance: .; j_gene: TRBJ1-6; v_gene: TRBV30; d_gene: .; CDR3nt: TGTGCCTGGAGGGTCCAGGGTAATAATTCACCCCTCCACTTT; CDR3aa: CAWRVQGNNSPLHF
abundance: few; j_gene: TRBJ1-1; v_gene: TRBV6-1; d_gene: TRBD1; CDR3nt: TGTGCCAGCAGTGAATTCACAGGGGACAGGGGGGCTTTCTTT; CDR3aa: CASSEFTGDRGAFF
abundance: few; j_gene: TRBJ1-3; v_gene: TRBV7-3; d_gene: TRBD1; CDR3nt: TGTGCCAGCAGCTATGGACAGGGAGTCGGAAACACCATATATTTT; CDR3aa: CASSYGQGVGNTIYF
abundance: .; j_gene: TRBJ2-7; v_gene: TRBV6-2/TRBV6-3; d_gene: TRBD1; CDR3nt: TGTGCCAGCAGTTACACCGGGACAGCTAACTACGAGCAGTACTTC; CDR3aa: CASSYTGTANYEQYF
abundance: .; j_gene: TRBJ1-4; v_gene: TRBV2; d_gene: TRBD1; CDR3nt: TGTGCCAGCGACAGGGGGCGGGATGAAAAACTGTTTTTT; CDR3aa: CASDRGRDEKLFF
abundance: .; j_gene: TRBJ2-5; v_gene: TRBV5-4; d_gene: .; CDR3nt: TGTGCCGCGGGACCGCCGTACCAAGAGACCCAGTACTTC; CDR3aa: CAAGPPYQETQYF
abundance: .; j_gene: TRBJ2-3; v_gene: TRBV7-9; d_gene: .; CDR3nt: TGTGCCAGCCGTCTCGGGGGTAGCACAGATACGCAGTATTTT; CDR3aa: CASRLGGSTDTQYF
abundance: .; j_gene: TRBJ1-5; v_gene: TRBV27; d_gene: TRBD1; CDR3nt: TGTGCCAGCAGAGGGGACAGGGGGCGCGATCAGCCCCAGCATTTT; CDR3aa: CASRGDRGRDQPQHF
abundance: .; j_gene: TRBJ2-1; v_gene: TRBV18; d_gene: TRBD2; CDR3nt: TGTGCCAGCTCACCACAGAGCGGGGGAGGATACAATGAGCAGTTCTTC; CDR3aa: CASSPQSGGGYNEQFF
abundance: .; j_gene: TRBJ1-2; v_gene: TRBV7-8; d_gene: TRBD1; CDR3nt: TGTGCCAGCAGACAGCAGGGGGGTGACTATGGCTACACCTTC; CDR3aa: CASRQQGGDYGYTF
abundance: .; j_gene: TRBJ1-6; v_gene: TRBV19; d_gene: TRBD1; CDR3nt: TGTGCCAGTAGTATAGTGTACGGACAGGGGGTTCGCTCCTATAATTCACCCCTCCACTTT; CDR3aa: CASSIVYGQGVRSYNSPLHF
abundance: few; j_gene: TRBJ2-2; v_gene: TRBV25-1; d_gene: .; CDR3nt: TGTGCCAGCAAGGAGGGTTTGGACACCGGGGAGCTGTTTTTT; CDR3aa: CASKEGLDTGELFF
abundance: .; j_gene: TRBJ1-1; v_gene: TRBV6-1; d_gene: .; CDR3nt: TGTGCCAGCAGTGAATCTTATAGGGGGGGGGCTTTCTTT; CDR3aa: CASSESYRGGAFF
abundance: .; j_gene: TRBJ2-3; v_gene: TRBV30; d_gene: TRBD1; CDR3nt: TGTGCCTGGAGTGTTCCGGGACAGCTTTCTAGCACAGATACGCAGTATTTT; CDR3aa: CAWSVPGQLSSTDTQYF
abundance: .; j_gene: TRBJ2-7; v_gene: TRBV5-5; d_gene: TRBD2; CDR3nt: TGTGCCAGCAGCCTGCGGGGGGGCTTTTCTTACGAGCAGTACTTC; CDR3aa: CASSLRGGFSYEQYF
abundance: few; j_gene: TRBJ1-1; v_gene: TRBV15; d_gene: .; CDR3nt: TGTGCCACCAGCAGAGGGGTCCAAGGACACGCTGAAGCTTTCTTT; CDR3aa: CATSRGVQGHAEAFF
abundance: once; j_gene: TRBJ2-3; v_gene: TRBV9; d_gene: TRBD1; CDR3nt: TGTGCCAGCAGCCCAGAAATTGGACAGGCCCCCACAGATACGCAGTATTTT; CDR3aa: CASSPEIGQAPTDTQYF
abundance: .; j_gene: TRBJ1-6; v_gene: TRBV6-5; d_gene: TRBD1; CDR3nt: TGTGCCAGCAGGGGACAGGGTAATTCACCCCTCCACTTT; CDR3aa: CASRGQGNSPLHF
abundance: .; j_gene: TRBJ1-4; v_gene: TRBV2; d_gene: .; CDR3nt: TGTGCCAGCAGGTCGGACAGATCAAATGAAAAACTGTTTTTT; CDR3aa: CASRSDRSNEKLFF
abundance: .; j_gene: TRBJ1-5; v_gene: TRBV28; d_gene: .; CDR3nt: TGTGCCAGCAGTTTATGGGATCTGGGCAATCATCAGCCCCAGCATTTT; CDR3aa: CASSLWDLGNHQPQHF
abundance: .; j_gene: TRBJ1-6; v_gene: TRBV5-8; d_gene: .; CDR3nt: TGTGCCAGCAGCTTGTGGGGCCGGGCAGGGGCTGGGGGTTCACCCCTCCACTTT; CDR3aa: CASSLWGRAGAGGSPLHF
abundance: .; j_gene: TRBJ1-1; v_gene: TRBV12-3/TRBV12-4; d_gene: .; CDR3nt: TGTGCCAGCAGGACCAGGGGTGAAGCTTTCTTT; CDR3aa: CASRTRGEAFF
abundance: .; j_gene: TRBJ1-3; v_gene: TRBV7-9; d_gene: .; CDR3nt: TGTGCCAGCAGCTTTACGTGGGAGGGAAACACCATATATTTT; CDR3aa: CASSFTWEGNTIYF
abundance: .; j_gene: TRBJ1-2; v_gene: TRBV2; d_gene: .; CDR3nt: TGTGCCAGCCTTCGACAGAACCCTAACTATGGCTACACCTTC; CDR3aa: CASLRQNPNYGYTF
abundance: .; j_gene: TRBJ2-5; v_gene: TRBV5-1; d_gene: TRBD1; CDR3nt: TGCGCCAGCAAACTCGAAGGGGGCAGGGAGACCCAGTACTTC; CDR3aa: CASKLEGGRETQYF
abundance: .; j_gene: TRBJ1-2; v_gene: TRBV5-4; d_gene: TRBD1; CDR3nt: TGTGCCAGCAGCTTGGCCGGGACAGGGGGCCACACCTTC; CDR3aa: CASSLAGTGGHTF
abundance: .; j_gene: TRBJ1-2; v_gene: TRBV6-5; d_gene: TRBD1; CDR3nt: TGTGCCAGCAGTTACAGTTCCAGGGGGCGTACCTATGGCTACACCTTC; CDR3aa: CASSYSSRGRTYGYTF
abundance: .; j_gene: TRBJ2-2; v_gene: TRBV6-5; d_gene: .; CDR3nt: TGTGCCAGCAGTCTTGGCGCCGGGACCGGGGAGCTGTTTTTT; CDR3aa: CASSLGAGTGELFF
abundance: .; j_gene: TRBJ2-7; v_gene: TRBV5-1; d_gene: TRBD1; CDR3nt: TGCGCCAGCAGCTCCGGGACAGCCGGAACCTACGAGCAGTACTTC; CDR3aa: CASSSGTAGTYEQYF
abundance: .; j_gene: TRBJ2-5; v_gene: TRBV29-1; d_gene: TRBD2; CDR3nt: TGCAGCGCCCGGGGACTAGCGGGGCCTTACCAAGAGACCCAGTACTTC; CDR3aa: CSARGLAGPYQETQYF
abundance: few; j_gene: TRBJ2-3; v_gene: TRBV4-2; d_gene: TRBD2; CDR3nt: TGTGCCAGCAGCCAAGATTTGAGCGGGGGCTCCACCACAGATACGCAGTATTTT; CDR3aa: CASSQDLSGGSTTDTQYF
abundance: .; j_gene: TRBJ2-7; v_gene: TRBV3-1/TRBV3-2; d_gene: TRBD1; CDR3nt: TGTGCCAGCAGCCAAGGGGACAGGGCCTTTGAGCAGTACTTC; CDR3aa: CASSQGDRAFEQYF
abundance: once; j_gene: TRBJ1-1; v_gene: TRBV3-1/TRBV3-2; d_gene: .; CDR3nt: TGTGCCAGCAGCCAAGTCCCCGGGGGGACTGAAGCTTTCTTT; CDR3aa: CASSQVPGGTEAFF
abundance: .; j_gene: TRBJ1-3; v_gene: TRBV27; d_gene: TRBD1; CDR3nt: TGTGCCAGCAGTGGGACAGGGAGTGGAAACACCATATATTTT; CDR3aa: CASSGTGSGNTIYF